This T cell receptor beta chain stems from a study of cytomegalovirus exposure and HLA in healthy donors. Every donor was a healthy person donating bone marrow. Broader study findings: Later analysis showed TCR association rates varying by HLA locus, highest for DRB1 and lowest for HLA-C. In an earlier analysis, most TCR beta V segments were productive about 87% or about 30% of the time.

The V gene's germline CDR1 is ENHRY and CDR2 SYGVKD. This CDR3 spans 16 amino acids. With V trimmed by 7 bases and J by 6 bases, 11 bases remained unmatched. It was with 60 Vbeta and 13 Jbeta primers that the PCR ran. As handled by the study authors: In a later analysis, of 84 million or so unique beta chains, around 9.9 million appeared in at least two donors. Assay used: immunoSEQ multiplex PCR; TCRdb lists only in-frame clones, some missing. Clone size and V and J calls were adopted from that table, with D and trimming inferred from the DNA. Of 150,000 to 250,000 clones detected, approximately 85% appear once; the ten largest clones hold 1.5%. As to this clone: Its antigen is still unknown.

This sequence originates from a girl under 18 in good health and CMV-seropositive. The sample comprised PBMCs. The chain uses TRBV10-3 and TRBJ1-6; TRBD1 agrees at 8 bases. In nucleotides, the CDR3 is TGTGCCATCAAAGCTTCGACAGGGGAGGCTAATTCACCCCTCCACTTT. It specifies CAIKASTGEANSPLHF.